One sample yielded the 6 T cell receptor beta chains listed below, sequenced in a study of tumor and adjacent non-tumor tissue in lung cancer. No cell sorting was done before RNA was extracted from the tissue. TCRbeta libraries were built with three rounds of nested PCR, modified from ARM-PCR. TCRdb redid the calling of the multiplex PCR reads with MiXCR, one entry per CDR3 protein. The table shows about 82,000 distinct CDR3 sequences, with more than 60% occurring only once. Sample: lung tumor tissue. The receptor source for this set is a woman aged 50 to 65 with non-small cell lung cancer.

Of note for this clonotype: A much larger clone lies a single base off, so this may be a read error. This rearrangement joins TRBV28 to TRBJ1-6, with D possibly TRBD1 on 5 matching bases. Germline assignment: CDR1 MDHEN and CDR2 SYDVKM. V was trimmed by 5 bases and J by 7 bases, leaving 18 bases between them. CDR3 length: 16 amino acids. The CDR3 reads CASSRRSYWGNSPLHF. Written as DNA, the CDR3 is TGTGCCAGCAGTCGACGATCCTACTGGGGGAATTCACCCCTCCACTTT.

This chain links TRBV5-4 with TRBJ2-6; 13 nucleotides align to TRBD2. The V gene end was trimmed by 4 bases and the J gene end by 1 base; junction bases not matched to a gene: 5. The CDR3 is made up of 18 amino acids. Germline CDR1 reads SGHNT; CDR2 reads YYREEE (reference sequence). Here the CDR3 reads CASSSTGLAGSGANVLTF. CDR3 in DNA: TGTGCCAGCAGCAGTACGGGACTAGCGGGATCTGGGGCCAACGTCCTGACTTTC.

Concerning this clonotype itself: Just one base apart from a much larger clone, this may be a read error. The chain has TRBV20-1 and TRBJ1-5, with D perhaps matching TRBD1 (5 bases). Trimming shortened V by 4 bases and J by 1 base, and 14 bases separated the two germline ends. The CDR3 covers 15 residues. CDR1 is DFQATT, CDR2 SNEGSKA, per germline (reference sequence). The CDR3 DNA reads as TGCAGTGCTATGCCCGGGGGAGTAAGCAATCAGCCCCAGCATTTT. Residues: CSAMPGGVSNQPQHF.

The chain links TRBV20-1 to TRBJ2-7; D is perhaps TRBD1 or TRBD2 (5 bases each). Germline-derived CDR1 and CDR2 are DFQATT and SNEGSKA (reference sequence). The CDR3 sequence is 17 residues long. V was cut by 6 bases and J by 1 base, with 25 bases left in between. The CDR3 protein is CSANLPSEGRRSYEQYF. The DNA of the CDR3 is TGCAGTGCAAATCTCCCCTCAGAGGGACGGAGATCCTACGAGCAGTACTTC.

This sequence joins TRBV6-6 and TRBJ1-3; D remains ambiguous. This CDR3 is 14 amino acids long. V was clipped by 8 bases and J by 2 bases, with 13 bases between them. Germline V gives CDR1 MNHNY, CDR2 SVGAGI (reference sequence). The CDR3 spells CASVQQSTGNTIYF. DNA for the CDR3: TGTGCCAGCGTTCAACAGTCCACTGGAAACACCATATATTTT.

The chain recombines TRBV29-1 with TRBJ1-6; possibly TRBD1 for D (6 bases). Trimming pared 8 bases from V and 11 bases from J, leaving 16 bases between. Germline CDR1 reads SQVTM; CDR2 reads ANQGSEA. There are 12 residues in the CDR3. CDR3 loop: CSLGHTNAPLHF. CDR3 nucleotide sequence: TGCAGCTTGGGACACACTAACGCACCCCTCCACTTT.